The 6 T cell receptor beta chains reported below all come from one sample, sequenced in a study of regulatory T cells in long-lasting Graves disease. Indicated time point: persistent/refractory GD, antithyroid drugs over 5 years with positive TRAb. Making the TCR library involved RNA that had been extracted from PBMCs. The TCR beta library used iRepertoire HTBI primers with Arm-PCR amplification of CDR3. TCRdb passed the multiplex PCR reads through MiXCR, listing each CDR3 protein once. The sample holds hundreds of thousands of distinct CDR3 sequences; about 22% are singletons and the top ten take approximately 14%. This sample comprised peripheral blood mononuclear cells (PBMCs), obtained when the disease was refractory, from a patient treated with antithyroid drugs. These receptors came from a female donor with Graves disease.

The gene calls are TRBV4-3 and TRBJ1-1, with D possibly matching TRBD1 (5 bases). Looked up from germline, CDR1 is LGHNA and CDR2 is YSLEER. The V end lost 7 bases, the J end lost 9 bases, and 15 bases lay between the germline ends. CDR3 length: 12 residues. The CDR3 region has the DNA TGCGCCAGCACGACGGGGGGTGGAAAAGCTTTCTTT. It yields the protein CASTTGGGKAFF.

This clonotype appeared many times. The CDR3 spells CASSDPASSGNTIYF. The DNA of the CDR3 is TGTGCCAGCAGTGACCCGGCTTCCTCTGGAAACACCATATATTTT. V gene TRBV6-1 combines with J gene TRBJ1-3; D unclear. Germline-derived CDR1 and CDR2 are MNHNS and SASEGT. V was shortened by 3 bases and J by 0 bases, with 9 bases between the two germline ends. The CDR3 covers 15 residues.

This clonotype was detected many times. This chain connects TRBV14 to TRBJ1-6; maybe TRBD1 (5 bases). Germline V gene lookup returns CDR1 SGHDN and CDR2 FVKESK. Deletions cut 4 bases from V and 7 bases from J, with 11 bases between. The CDR3 consists of 14 residues. The CDR3 spells CASSLGTRNSPLHF. DNA of the CDR3: TGTGCCAGCAGCCTGGGGACCCGAAATTCACCCCTCCACTTT.

About this clonotype itself: Without the conserved terminal phenylalanine or tryptophan, this CDR3 likely stems from a read error. J is TRBJ1-1 and V is TRBV5-4; 7 bases match TRBD1. Germline assignment: CDR1 SGHNT and CDR2 YYREEE (reference sequence). The V and J ends lost 3 bases and 0 bases, in that order; junction bases with no gene match: 2. The CDR3 contains 14 residues. CDR3 bases: TGTGCCAGCAGCTCACAGGGGATGAACACTGAAGCTTTCTCT. It encodes CASSSQGMNTEAFS.

This clonotype was seen a few times. This chain uses TRBV7-2 with TRBJ2-5, with TRBD1 matching 11 bases. The V segment lost 1 base and the J segment 1 base; nucleotides outside the gene matches: 5. This CDR3 region has 17 residues. CDR1 SGHTA and CDR2 FQGNSA come from the germline V gene. CDR3 sequence reads: CASSLEGTGGIQETQYF. The CDR3 nucleotides are TGTGCCAGCAGCTTAGAGGGGACAGGGGGGATCCAAGAGACCCAGTACTTC.

This CDR3 is CASSYVPGDQPQHF. The CDR3 DNA is TGTGCCAGCAGTTACGTTCCGGGGGATCAGCCCCAGCATTTT. This chain connects TRBV6-5 to TRBJ1-5; TRBD1 might be the D (5 bases). V dropped 2 bases and J dropped 5 bases, with 10 bases sitting between them. Germline V CDR1 and CDR2: MNHEY, SVGAGI. This CDR3 contains 14 residues.